What follows is one T cell receptor (beta chain) and its context. Its antigen is unknown. This sample stems from a study of T cell repertoires in cytomegalovirus infection. Study as a whole: Shared public TCR beta signatures pointed to both CMV infection and a matching HLA type. Whole-study findings and limits: What dominated the ex vivo response were HLA-C-restricted CMV-specific TCR beta clonotypes. Carriage of CMV together with the relevant HLA was identifiable through cumulative public TCR beta family frequency.

In germline, CDR1 is WSHSY, CDR2 SAAADI. Trimming removed 3 bases from V and 1 base from J, with 9 bases in between. This CDR3 has 14 amino acids. TCRdb re-called the reads through MiXCR, storing one row per CDR3 protein. The table lists approximately 730,000 distinct CDR3 sequences, about 27% of them singletons, with about an eighth in the top ten. Source: cultured CD8+ T cells from PBMCs, taken from culture after CMV antigen stimulation. V is TRBV10-2 and J is TRBJ1-1; no firm D call. The clonotype was recovered from a human donor in good health (CMV status not recorded). Some clones in this sample may be carry-over from other donors' samples. The CDR3 coding sequence is TGCGCCAGCAGTGATTTCCTTGGGAACACTGAAGCTTTCTTT. Protein: CASSDFLGNTEAFF.